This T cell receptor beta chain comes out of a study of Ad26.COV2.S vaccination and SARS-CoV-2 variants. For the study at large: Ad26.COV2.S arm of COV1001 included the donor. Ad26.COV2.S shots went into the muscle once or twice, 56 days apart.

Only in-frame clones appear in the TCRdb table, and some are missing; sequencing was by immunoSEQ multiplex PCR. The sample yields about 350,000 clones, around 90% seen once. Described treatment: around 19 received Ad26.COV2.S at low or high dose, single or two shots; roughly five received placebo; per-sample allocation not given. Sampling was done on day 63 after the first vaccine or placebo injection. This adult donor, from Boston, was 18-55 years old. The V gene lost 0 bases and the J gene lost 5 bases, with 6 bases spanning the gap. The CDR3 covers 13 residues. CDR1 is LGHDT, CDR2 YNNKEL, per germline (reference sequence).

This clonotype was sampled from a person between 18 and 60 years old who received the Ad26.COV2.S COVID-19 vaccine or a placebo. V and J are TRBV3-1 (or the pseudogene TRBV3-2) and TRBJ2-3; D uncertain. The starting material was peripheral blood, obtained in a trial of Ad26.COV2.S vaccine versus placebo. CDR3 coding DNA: TGTGCCAGCAGCCAAGATCGGAGAGATACGCAGTATTTT. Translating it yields CASSQDRRDTQYF.